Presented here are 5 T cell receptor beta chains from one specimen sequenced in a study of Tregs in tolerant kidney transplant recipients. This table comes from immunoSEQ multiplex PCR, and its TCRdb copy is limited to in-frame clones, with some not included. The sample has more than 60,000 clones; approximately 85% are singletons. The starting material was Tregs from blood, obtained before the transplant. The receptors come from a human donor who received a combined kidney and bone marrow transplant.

The CDR3 DNA reads TGTGCCAGCAGCTTTGGGCTACATATGAACACTGAAGCTTTCTTT. The encoded protein is CASSFGLHMNTEAFF. The genes are TRBV5-4 and TRBJ1-1, with D hard to call. V gave up 2 bases and J gave up 0 bases, with 11 bases separating them. This CDR3 comprises 15 residues. Per the germline V gene, CDR1 is SGHNT and CDR2 is YYREEE (reference sequence).

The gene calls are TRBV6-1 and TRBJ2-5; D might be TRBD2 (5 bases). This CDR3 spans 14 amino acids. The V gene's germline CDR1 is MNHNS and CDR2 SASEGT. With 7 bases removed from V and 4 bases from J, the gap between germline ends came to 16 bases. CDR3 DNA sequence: TGTGCCAGCAATCCGGGATTGGTGACAGAGACCCAGTACTTC. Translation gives CASNPGLVTETQYF.

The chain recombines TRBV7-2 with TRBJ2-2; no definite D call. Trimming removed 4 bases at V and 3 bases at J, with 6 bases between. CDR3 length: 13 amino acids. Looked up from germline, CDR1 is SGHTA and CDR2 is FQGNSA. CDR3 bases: TGTGCCAGCAGCTCGACGTACACCGGGGAGCTGTTTTTT. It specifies CASSSTYTGELFF.

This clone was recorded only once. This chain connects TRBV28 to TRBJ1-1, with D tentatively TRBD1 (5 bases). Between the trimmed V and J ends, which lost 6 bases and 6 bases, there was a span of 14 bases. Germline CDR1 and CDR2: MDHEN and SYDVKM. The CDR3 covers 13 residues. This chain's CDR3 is CASSPGRVSEAFF. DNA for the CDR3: TGTGCCAGCAGCCCAGGCAGGGTCTCTGAAGCTTTCTTT.

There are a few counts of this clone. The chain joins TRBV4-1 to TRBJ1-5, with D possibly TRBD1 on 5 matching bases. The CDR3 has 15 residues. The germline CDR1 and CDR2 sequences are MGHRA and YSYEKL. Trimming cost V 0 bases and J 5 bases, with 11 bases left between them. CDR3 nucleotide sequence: TGCGCCAGCAGCCAAGATCCGCAGGGCCATCAGCCCCAGCATTTT. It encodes CASSQDPQGHQPQHF.